This TCR beta chain was retrieved from a study of persistence of HIV-infected CD4 T cells. CDR1 LGHNA and CDR2 YNFKEQ come from the germline V gene. The V end was cut by 1 base, the J end by 5 bases, with 14 bases between. The CDR3 length is 15 residues. This was the immunoSEQ version 4 assay in survey mode. The protocol was immunoSEQ multiplex PCR, while the TCRdb copy is restricted to in-frame clones and leaves out a portion. The sample includes tens of thousands of clones, roughly 74% of them seen just once. Overlapping HIV-1 Gag 15-mer peptides at roughly 1 ug per peptide per mL were used. CD40L/CD69 double-negative CD45RO-high memory CD4+ T cells were collected. Donors had CD4+ T cell counts above 400 cells/uL and were CMV-seropositive. To note about this clone: Its antigen is as yet unknown.

Material: CD4+ T cells sorted from PBMCs after roughly 18-hour stimulation, obtained from a patient who received antiretroviral therapy. The sequence derives from an adult man with HIV who was CMV-seropositive. The rearrangement joins TRBV4-2 to TRBJ1-2, with no clear D. The CDR3 DNA reads as TGTGCCAGCAGCCAAGGTTCACAAGCACCTTATGGCTACACCTTC. This gives the protein CASSQGSQAPYGYTF.